The clone carrying this T cell receptor (beta chain) was seen more than once but under ten times. Germline trimming cut 0 bases from V and 4 bases from J; bases unmatched to any gene: 4. From germline, CDR1 is SGHDT and CDR2 YYEEEE. This CDR3 contains 16 residues. The data stem from a study of Graves' ophthalmopathy and Graves' hyperthyroidism. Newly diagnosed, the hyperthyroidism patients had under 2 months' duration and were aged 18 to 65. Additional autoimmune diseases, uncontrolled infections, pregnancy or lactation disqualified patients. The sequenced template was RNA, covering the TCR beta CDR3 region. HTBI primers served in a first-round RT-PCR, which a second-round multiplex PCR followed. TCRdb processed the multiplex PCR reads anew with MiXCR; each CDR3 protein has one entry. This table holds 580,000 or so distinct CDR3 sequences, under 45% found once.

The sample comprised peripheral blood or thyroid tissue (not recorded which). The sequence came from an adult man with Graves' hyperthyroidism. V and J are TRBV5-6 and TRBJ1-3, with 10 bases that match TRBD1. The CDR3 loop reads CASSLVGTGVGNTIYF. The CDR3 bases are TGTGCCAGCAGCTTGGTGGGGACAGGGGTCGGAAACACCATATATTTT.